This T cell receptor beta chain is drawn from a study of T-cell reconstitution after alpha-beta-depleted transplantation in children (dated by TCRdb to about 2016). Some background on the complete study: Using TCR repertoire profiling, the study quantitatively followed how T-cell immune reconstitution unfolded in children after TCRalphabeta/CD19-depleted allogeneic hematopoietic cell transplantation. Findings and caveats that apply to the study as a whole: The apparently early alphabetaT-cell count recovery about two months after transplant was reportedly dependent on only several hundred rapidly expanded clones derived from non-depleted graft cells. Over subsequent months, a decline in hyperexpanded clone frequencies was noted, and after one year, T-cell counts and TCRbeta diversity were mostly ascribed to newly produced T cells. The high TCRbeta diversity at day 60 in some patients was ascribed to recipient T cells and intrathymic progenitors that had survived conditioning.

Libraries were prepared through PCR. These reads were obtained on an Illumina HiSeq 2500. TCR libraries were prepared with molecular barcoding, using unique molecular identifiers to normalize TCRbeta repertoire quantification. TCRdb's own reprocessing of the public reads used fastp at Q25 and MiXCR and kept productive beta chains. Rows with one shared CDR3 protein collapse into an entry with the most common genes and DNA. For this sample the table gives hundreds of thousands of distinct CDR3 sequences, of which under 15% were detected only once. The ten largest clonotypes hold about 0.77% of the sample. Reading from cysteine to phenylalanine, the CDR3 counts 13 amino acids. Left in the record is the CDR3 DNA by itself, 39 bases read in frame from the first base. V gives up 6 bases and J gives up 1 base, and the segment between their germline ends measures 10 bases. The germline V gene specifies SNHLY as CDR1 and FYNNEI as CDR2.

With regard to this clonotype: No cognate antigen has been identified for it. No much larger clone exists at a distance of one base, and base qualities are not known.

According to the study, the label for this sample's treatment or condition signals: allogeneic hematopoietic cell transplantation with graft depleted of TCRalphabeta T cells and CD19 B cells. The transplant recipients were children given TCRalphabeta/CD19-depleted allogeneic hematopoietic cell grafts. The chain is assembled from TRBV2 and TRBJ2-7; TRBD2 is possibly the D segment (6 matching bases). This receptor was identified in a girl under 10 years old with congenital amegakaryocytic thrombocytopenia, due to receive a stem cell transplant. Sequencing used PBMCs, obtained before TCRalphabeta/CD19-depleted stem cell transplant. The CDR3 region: CASREGPSYEQYF. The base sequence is TGTGCCAGCAGGGAGGGGCCATCCTACGAGCAGTACTTC.